This T cell receptor beta chain was obtained from a study of cytomegalovirus exposure and HLA in healthy donors. Study-wide findings and caveats: Prediction of most subjects' HLA-A and HLA-B alleles by TCR beta sequences was reportedly accurate. Analysis was carried out at a later point, and it linked a missense DCLRE1C variant to TCR beta V- and J-gene trimming. Most CMV-associated TCR beta chains appeared HLA-restricted in a later analysis.

V dropped 5 bases and J dropped 6; count of bases not matched to a gene: 7. From germline, CDR1 is SGHAT and CDR2 FQNNGV. The CDR3 has 15 residues. Remarks on this clone: Its antigen is as yet unknown.

The primer mix had 60 Vbeta and 13 Jbeta primers. Measured with immunoSEQ multiplex PCR; TCRdb has only the in-frame clones, and not every one. The sample lists some 81,000 clones; around 70% were seen once. The TCR was taken from a middle-aged woman in good health and CMV-seropositive. Sequencing input: PBMCs. V is TRBV11-2 and J is TRBJ1-1; 12 bases agree with TRBD1. This chain's CDR3 is CASSQGTGGISEAFF. Written as DNA, the CDR3 is TGTGCCAGCAGCCAAGGGACAGGGGGCATTTCTGAAGCTTTCTTT.